Detailed here is one T cell receptor (beta chain). The source of the sample is a study of blood T cells in healthy people across ages. It was roughly 10 milliliters of peripheral blood that were drawn from each donor. The amount of total RNA extracted per sample was at least 5.5 micrograms. The authors ran a second PCR of 7 to 11 cycles using a sample-barcoded 5' primer and a J-beta primer mix. From each sample, at least 2.5 million paired-end reads containing CDR3 were obtained. TCRdb recomputed calls from the 5' RACE reads with MiXCR, one row per CDR3 protein. The sample yields about 1,600,000 distinct CDR3 sequences, around 42% seen once. Germline trimming cut 2 bases from V and 1 base from J; bases unmatched to any gene: 2. This CDR3 is built from 15 residues. Germline V lookup: CDR1 LNHNV, CDR2 YYDKDF (reference sequence).

The V and J genes are TRBV15 and TRBJ1-1, with 9 bases aligning to TRBD1. This TCR was recovered from a woman under 30 in good health. Sequencing was performed on blood. The CDR3 protein is CATSRIQGANTEAFF. The CDR3 bases are TGTGCCACCAGCAGAATACAGGGGGCGAACACTGAAGCTTTCTTT. The full variable domain, completed using reference TRBV15 and TRBJ1-1, is DAMVIQNPRYQVTQFGKPVTLSCSQTLNHNVMYWYQQKSSQAPKLLFHYYDKDFNNEADTPDNFQSRRPNTSFCFLDIRSPGLGDTAMYLCATSRIQGANTEAFFGQGTRLTVV.